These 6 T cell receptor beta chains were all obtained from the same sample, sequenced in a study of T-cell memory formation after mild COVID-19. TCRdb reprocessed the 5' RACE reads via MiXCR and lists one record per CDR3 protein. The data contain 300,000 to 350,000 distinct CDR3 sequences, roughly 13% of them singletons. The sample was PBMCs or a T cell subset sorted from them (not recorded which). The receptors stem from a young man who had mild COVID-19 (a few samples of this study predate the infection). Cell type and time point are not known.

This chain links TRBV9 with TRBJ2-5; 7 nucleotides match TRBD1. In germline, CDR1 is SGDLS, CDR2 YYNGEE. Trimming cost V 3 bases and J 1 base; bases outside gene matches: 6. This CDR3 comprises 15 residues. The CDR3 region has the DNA TGTGCCAGCAGCGGGGACAGTTGGATCCAAGAGACCCAGTACTTC. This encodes CASSGDSWIQETQYF.

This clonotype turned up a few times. CDR3 loop: CASRFGTAVGTDTQYF. CDR3 nucleotides: TGTGCCAGCAGATTCGGGACCGCCGTTGGGACAGATACGCAGTATTTT. The chain recombines TRBV11-2 with TRBJ2-3, with D possibly being TRBD1 or TRBD2 (5 bases each). Trimming took off 6 bases at V and 3 bases at J, with 19 bases between the two ends. From germline, CDR1 is SGHAT and CDR2 FQNNGV. The CDR3 runs to 16 residues.

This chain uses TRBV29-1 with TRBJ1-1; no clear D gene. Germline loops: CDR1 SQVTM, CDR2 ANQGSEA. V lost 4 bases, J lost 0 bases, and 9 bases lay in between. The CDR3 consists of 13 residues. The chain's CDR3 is CSVVGLLNTEAFF. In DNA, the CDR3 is TGCAGCGTTGTAGGGTTACTGAACACTGAAGCTTTCTTT.

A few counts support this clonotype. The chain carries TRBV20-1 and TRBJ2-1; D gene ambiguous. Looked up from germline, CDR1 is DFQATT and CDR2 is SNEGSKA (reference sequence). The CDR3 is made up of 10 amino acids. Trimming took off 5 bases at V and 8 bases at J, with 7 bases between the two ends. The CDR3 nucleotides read TGCAGTGCTTCGACCGATGAGCAGTTCTTC. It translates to CSASTDEQFF.

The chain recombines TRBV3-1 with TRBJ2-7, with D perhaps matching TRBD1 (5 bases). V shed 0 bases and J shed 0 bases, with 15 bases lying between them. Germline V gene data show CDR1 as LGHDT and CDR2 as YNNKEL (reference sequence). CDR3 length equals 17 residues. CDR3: CASSQDLSPGYSYEQYF. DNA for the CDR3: TGTGCCAGCAGCCAAGATCTTTCCCCAGGGTACTCCTACGAGCAGTACTTC.

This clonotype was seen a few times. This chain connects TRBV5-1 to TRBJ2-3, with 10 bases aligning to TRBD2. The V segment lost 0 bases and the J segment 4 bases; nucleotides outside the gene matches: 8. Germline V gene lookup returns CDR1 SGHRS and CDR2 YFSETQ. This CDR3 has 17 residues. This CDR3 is CASSLGSGLAPADTQYF. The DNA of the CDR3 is TGCGCCAGCAGCTTGGGTTCGGGACTAGCGCCGGCAGATACGCAGTATTTT. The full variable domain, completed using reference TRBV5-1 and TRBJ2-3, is KAGVTQTPRYLIKTRGQQVTLSCSPISGHRSVSWYQQTPGQGLQFLFEYFSETQRNKGNFPGRFSGRQFSNSRSEMNVSTLELGDSALYLCASSLGSGLAPADTQYFGPGTRLTVL.